These T cell receptor beta chains were read from a single sample in a study of T cells in localized non-small cell lung cancer. The data were produced by immunoSEQ multiplex PCR, yet TCRdb's version contains in-frame clones alone and is incomplete. The sample lists 25,000 to 30,000 clones, 75% to 85% occurring once. The material was peripheral blood, obtained before any cancer treatment. These receptors were taken from a woman aged 40-70 years with stage I lung adenocarcinoma. Each CDR3 is given with its conserved first and last residue. The D gene is left open where the match is weak. Rows give clone size only sometimes, using once, few, many, or a class for an expanded clone.

d_gene: TRBD2; abundance: medium-sized; v_gene: TRBV7-2; j_gene: TRBJ2-7; CDR3aa: CASSLGAVAGGTYEQYF; CDR3nt: TGTGCCAGCAGCTTAGGTGCGGTGGCGGGGGGGACTTACGAGCAGTACTTC
d_gene: -; abundance: once; v_gene: TRBV5-1; j_gene: TRBJ1-2; CDR3aa: CASSPGAGTFYGYTF; CDR3nt: TGCGCCAGCAGCCCCGGGGCAGGGACCTTTTATGGCTACACCTTC
d_gene: TRBD1; abundance: few; v_gene: TRBV4-3; j_gene: TRBJ2-4; CDR3aa: CASSQVPGGLAKNIQYF; CDR3nt: TGCGCCAGCAGCCAAGTTCCAGGGGGCCTAGCCAAAAACATTCAGTACTTC
d_gene: -; abundance: -; v_gene: TRBV19; j_gene: TRBJ2-7; CDR3aa: CASSIGGFADEQYF; CDR3nt: TGTGCCAGTAGTATAGGGGGGTTCGCCGACGAGCAGTACTTC
d_gene: -; abundance: -; v_gene: TRBV7-3; j_gene: TRBJ2-1; CDR3aa: CASSPLGAAYNEQFF; CDR3nt: TGTGCCAGCAGCCCCCTCGGGGCAGCCTACAATGAGCAGTTCTTC
d_gene: -; abundance: once; v_gene: TRBV12-5; j_gene: TRBJ2-5; CDR3aa: CASGLGTGPREAQYF; CDR3nt: TGTGCTAGTGGTTTGGGGACAGGCCCCCGGGAGGCCCAGTACTTC
d_gene: -; abundance: -; v_gene: TRBV2; j_gene: TRBJ1-2; CDR3aa: CASGQRDRQYTF; CDR3nt: TGTGCCAGCGGACAGAGAGACCGACAATACACCTTC
d_gene: TRBD1; abundance: -; v_gene: TRBV30; j_gene: TRBJ1-1; CDR3aa: CAWIEVPGTGGSMNTEAFF; CDR3nt: TGTGCCTGGATCGAAGTACCCGGGACAGGGGGCTCCATGAACACTGAAGCTTTCTTT
d_gene: TRBD1; abundance: -; v_gene: TRBV7-3; j_gene: TRBJ1-2; CDR3aa: CASSPGQSYYGYTF; CDR3nt: TGTGCCAGCAGCCCGGGACAGTCTTACTATGGCTACACCTTC
d_gene: -; abundance: -; v_gene: TRBV9; j_gene: TRBJ1-3; CDR3aa: CASSVGTHGNTIYF; CDR3nt: TGTGCCAGCAGCGTGGGGACACACGGAAACACCATATATTTT
d_gene: -; abundance: -; v_gene: TRBV7-9; j_gene: TRBJ2-7; CDR3aa: CASSPQAISYEQYF; CDR3nt: TGTGCCAGTTCCCCCCAGGCCATCTCCTACGAGCAGTACTTC
d_gene: TRBD1; abundance: once; v_gene: TRBV7-9; j_gene: TRBJ1-1; CDR3aa: CASSLRTGTDTEAFF; CDR3nt: TGTGCCAGCAGTCTTCGGACAGGGACGGACACTGAAGCTTTCTTT
d_gene: -; abundance: few; v_gene: TRBV19; j_gene: TRBJ2-6; CDR3aa: CASRNQQSSGANVLTF; CDR3nt: TGTGCCAGTAGAAACCAGCAGAGCTCTGGGGCCAACGTCCTGACTTTC
d_gene: TRBD1; abundance: -; v_gene: TRBV7-2; j_gene: TRBJ1-4; CDR3aa: CASSLTGGVGNEKLFF; CDR3nt: TGTGCCAGCAGCTTGACAGGGGGCGTAGGTAATGAAAAACTGTTTTTT
d_gene: TRBD1; abundance: -; v_gene: TRBV11-3; j_gene: TRBJ2-1; CDR3aa: CASSSESLQGAGEQFF; CDR3nt: TGTGCCAGCAGCTCAGAATCACTGCAGGGGGCGGGTGAGCAGTTCTTC
d_gene: -; abundance: -; v_gene: TRBV5-1; j_gene: TRBJ1-2; CDR3aa: CASSLDRSLYGYTF; CDR3nt: TGCGCCAGCAGCTTGGATAGGAGCCTTTATGGCTACACCTTC
d_gene: -; abundance: -; v_gene: TRBV5-4; j_gene: TRBJ2-7; CDR3aa: CAQAWGGRPSEQYF; CDR3nt: TGTGCCCAAGCTTGGGGGGGGCGCCCCAGCGAGCAGTACTTC
d_gene: -; abundance: -; v_gene: TRBV30; j_gene: TRBJ1-6; CDR3aa: CAWSGGPNSPLHF; CDR3nt: TGTGCCTGGTCCGGAGGGCCAAATTCACCCCTCCACTTT
d_gene: -; abundance: -; v_gene: TRBV18; j_gene: TRBJ1-5; CDR3aa: CASSPSLGEQPQHF; CDR3nt: TGTGCCAGCTCACCCTCCCTGGGGGAACAGCCCCAGCATTTT
d_gene: TRBD2; abundance: -; v_gene: TRBV5-1; j_gene: TRBJ2-5; CDR3aa: CASSLGLAGLQETQYF; CDR3nt: TGCGCCAGCAGCTTGGGACTAGCAGGGCTCCAAGAGACCCAGTACTTC
d_gene: -; abundance: -; v_gene: TRBV11-2; j_gene: TRBJ2-5; CDR3aa: CASSFYSRPQETQYF; CDR3nt: TGTGCCAGCAGCTTTTATAGCAGGCCCCAAGAGACCCAGTACTTC
d_gene: -; abundance: -; v_gene: TRBV15; j_gene: TRBJ1-6; CDR3aa: CATSDEGQFNSPLHF; CDR3nt: TGTGCCACCAGCGATGAGGGACAATTCAATTCACCCCTCCACTTT
d_gene: TRBD1; abundance: -; v_gene: TRBV29-1; j_gene: TRBJ1-2; CDR3aa: CSVGDRDGYGYTF; CDR3nt: TGCAGCGTTGGGGACAGGGATGGCTATGGCTACACCTTC
d_gene: TRBD1; abundance: -; v_gene: TRBV15; j_gene: TRBJ1-4; CDR3aa: CATSRARTGGDEKLFF; CDR3nt: TGTGCCACCAGCAGGGCTCGGACAGGGGGCGACGAAAAACTGTTTTTT
d_gene: -; abundance: few; v_gene: TRBV30; j_gene: TRBJ1-3; CDR3aa: CAWSPDSGGAGNTIYF; CDR3nt: TGTGCCTGGAGTCCGGACTCCGGGGGGGCTGGAAACACCATATATTTT
d_gene: -; abundance: -; v_gene: TRBV21-1; j_gene: TRBJ2-1; CDR3aa: CASSPDGGPYNEQFF; CDR3nt: TGTGCCAGCAGCCCAGACGGGGGGCCCTACAATGAGCAGTTCTTC
d_gene: -; abundance: few; v_gene: TRBV19; j_gene: TRBJ1-1; CDR3aa: CASIPPAQGSTEAFF; CDR3nt: TGTGCCAGTATTCCGCCCGCTCAGGGGAGCACTGAAGCTTTCTTT
d_gene: TRBD1; abundance: -; v_gene: TRBV6-5; j_gene: TRBJ2-5; CDR3aa: CASRPGGPRETQYF; CDR3nt: TGTGCCAGCAGACCAGGGGGCCCGAGGGAGACCCAGTACTTC
d_gene: -; abundance: -; v_gene: TRBV5-1; j_gene: TRBJ2-7; CDR3aa: CASSLGPSSYEQYF; CDR3nt: TGCGCCAGCAGCTTGGGCCCAAGCTCCTACGAGCAGTACTTC
d_gene: -; abundance: -; v_gene: TRBV6-5; j_gene: TRBJ1-1; CDR3aa: CASKNRANTEAFF; CDR3nt: TGTGCCAGCAAAAACAGGGCGAACACTGAAGCTTTCTTT
d_gene: -; abundance: -; v_gene: TRBV6-1; j_gene: TRBJ1-5; CDR3aa: CASSEAGFNQPQHF; CDR3nt: TGTGCCAGCAGTGAAGCGGGGTTTAATCAGCCCCAGCATTTT
d_gene: TRBD1; abundance: -; v_gene: TRBV7-9; j_gene: TRBJ2-1; CDR3aa: CASSPDRGRNNEQFF; CDR3nt: TGTGCCAGCAGTCCGGACAGGGGGCGAAACAATGAGCAGTTCTTC
d_gene: -; abundance: -; v_gene: TRBV14; j_gene: TRBJ2-2; CDR3aa: CASSLGDRPYTGELFF; CDR3nt: TGTGCCAGCAGCCTAGGGGATAGACCGTATACCGGGGAGCTGTTTTTT
d_gene: TRBD1; abundance: -; v_gene: TRBV11-2; j_gene: TRBJ2-3; CDR3aa: CASSLTGDTQYF; CDR3nt: TGTGCCAGCAGCCTGACAGGGGATACGCAGTATTTT
d_gene: -; abundance: -; v_gene: TRBV4-1; j_gene: TRBJ2-7; CDR3aa: CASSVRDRPYEQYF; CDR3nt: TGCGCCAGCAGCGTGCGGGACAGACCCTACGAGCAGTACTTC
d_gene: -; abundance: -; v_gene: TRBV7-9; j_gene: TRBJ1-3; CDR3aa: CASGGASGNTIYF; CDR3nt: TGTGCCAGCGGAGGGGCCTCTGGAAACACCATATATTTT
d_gene: -; abundance: -; v_gene: TRBV5-6; j_gene: TRBJ1-6; CDR3aa: CASSLRGEVNSPLHF; CDR3nt: TGTGCCAGCAGCTTGCGAGGGGAGGTTAATTCACCCCTCCACTTT
d_gene: -; abundance: -; v_gene: TRBV18; j_gene: TRBJ2-7; CDR3aa: CASSPQGGPYEQYF; CDR3nt: TGTGCCAGCTCACCACAAGGGGGTCCCTACGAGCAGTACTTC
d_gene: -; abundance: few; v_gene: TRBV7-7; j_gene: TRBJ2-5; CDR3aa: CASSQSTARGQETQYF; CDR3nt: TGTGCCAGCAGCCAATCGACAGCGAGGGGTCAAGAGACCCAGTACTTC
d_gene: -; abundance: -; v_gene: TRBV6-1; j_gene: TRBJ2-3; CDR3aa: CASTWDSTDTQYF; CDR3nt: TGTGCCAGCACTTGGGACAGCACAGATACGCAGTATTTT
d_gene: -; abundance: -; v_gene: TRBV11-3; j_gene: TRBJ1-2; CDR3aa: CASSRDHNYGYTF; CDR3nt: TGTGCCAGCAGCCGTGACCACAACTATGGCTACACCTTC
d_gene: TRBD1; abundance: -; v_gene: TRBV6-1; j_gene: TRBJ1-5; CDR3aa: CASRETGDNQPQHF; CDR3nt: TGTGCCAGCAGGGAAACAGGGGACAATCAGCCCCAGCATTTT
d_gene: TRBD2; abundance: -; v_gene: TRBV27; j_gene: TRBJ2-5; CDR3aa: CASSLREGQGMETQYF; CDR3nt: TGTGCCAGCAGTTTACGGGAGGGGCAGGGAATGGAGACCCAGTACTTC
d_gene: -; abundance: -; v_gene: TRBV2; j_gene: TRBJ2-1; CDR3aa: CASRPAGAYNEQFF; CDR3nt: TGTGCCAGCAGACCCGCCGGAGCCTACAATGAGCAGTTCTTC
d_gene: -; abundance: -; v_gene: TRBV7-7; j_gene: TRBJ2-1; CDR3aa: CASSSRSEQFF; CDR3nt: TGTGCCAGCAGCTCCCGTAGTGAGCAGTTCTTC
d_gene: -; abundance: medium-sized; v_gene: TRBV9; j_gene: TRBJ1-4; CDR3aa: CASSENGEKLFF; CDR3nt: TGTGCCAGCAGCGAGAATGGTGAAAAACTGTTTTTT
d_gene: -; abundance: few; v_gene: TRBV7-7; j_gene: TRBJ2-5; CDR3aa: CASSSQGRTETQYF; CDR3nt: TGTGCCAGCAGCTCACAGGGAAGGACAGAGACCCAGTACTTC
d_gene: TRBD1; abundance: -; v_gene: TRBV19; j_gene: TRBJ2-1; CDR3aa: CASSIDRRGGQGGNEQFF; CDR3nt: TGTGCCAGTAGTATAGATAGACGCGGTGGACAGGGGGGGAATGAGCAGTTCTTC
d_gene: TRBD1; abundance: -; v_gene: TRBV6-6; j_gene: TRBJ1-4; CDR3aa: CASSPPGTGDEKLFF; CDR3nt: TGTGCCAGCAGCCCCCCCGGGACAGGGGATGAAAAACTGTTTTTT
d_gene: -; abundance: -; v_gene: TRBV18; j_gene: TRBJ1-4; CDR3aa: CASSPETTNEKLFF; CDR3nt: TGTGCCAGCTCACCAGAAACAACTAATGAAAAACTGTTTTTT
d_gene: -; abundance: -; v_gene: TRBV10-3; j_gene: TRBJ2-4; CDR3aa: CAISESIIAFGIQYF; CDR3nt: TGTGCCATCAGTGAGTCTATTATCGCCTTTGGCATTCAGTACTTC
d_gene: -; abundance: -; v_gene: TRBV5-5; j_gene: TRBJ1-2; CDR3aa: CASSLDLGGHGYTF; CDR3nt: TGTGCCAGCAGCTTGGATCTCGGAGGCCATGGCTACACCTTC
d_gene: -; abundance: medium-sized; v_gene: TRBV11-3; j_gene: TRBJ1-2; CDR3aa: CASSLEGRDGTYGYTF; CDR3nt: TGTGCCAGCAGCTTAGAGGGGCGGGACGGGACCTATGGCTACACCTTC
d_gene: TRBD1; abundance: -; v_gene: TRBV6-1; j_gene: TRBJ2-2; CDR3aa: CASTEGQGYTGELFF; CDR3nt: TGTGCCAGCACCGAGGGACAGGGGTACACCGGGGAGCTGTTTTTT
d_gene: -; abundance: -; v_gene: TRBV15; j_gene: TRBJ1-4; CDR3aa: CATSRDGGFDEKLFF; CDR3nt: TGTGCCACCAGCAGAGATGGAGGGTTTGATGAAAAACTGTTTTTT
d_gene: -; abundance: -; v_gene: TRBV4-2; j_gene: TRBJ1-6; CDR3aa: CASSQDAIGLGNSPLHF; CDR3nt: TGTGCCAGCAGCCAGGACGCGATAGGGTTAGGGAATTCACCCCTCCACTTT
d_gene: -; abundance: -; v_gene: TRBV6-6; j_gene: TRBJ1-1; CDR3aa: CASSYGTATEAFF; CDR3nt: TGTGCCAGCAGTTACGGTACTGCTACTGAAGCTTTCTTT
d_gene: -; abundance: -; v_gene: TRBV5-6; j_gene: TRBJ2-3; CDR3aa: CASSSYPVTDTQYF; CDR3nt: TGTGCCAGCAGCTCCTACCCCGTCACAGATACGCAGTATTTT